One and the same sample provided the 12 T cell receptor beta chains below, sequenced in a study of CD8 T cells in ankylosing spondylitis. MiXCR, applied by TCRdb to the 5' RACE reads, yields one record per CDR3 protein. The data show about 360,000 distinct CDR3 sequences, 20% to 25% seen once. Sequencing input: blood, either unsorted or a sorted T cell fraction (not recorded which). These receptors were taken from a male donor with ankylosing spondylitis or in good health (not recorded which).

This clonotype occurred a few times. CDR3 DNA sequence: TGCAGTGCCAAGGGCGGGGAATCCTACGAGCAGTACTTC. This codes for CSAKGGESYEQYF. The chain has TRBV20-1 and TRBJ2-7, with D tentatively TRBD2 (6 bases). The CDR3 runs to 13 residues. The germline gives CDR1 DFQATT, CDR2 SNEGSKA (reference sequence). The V end lost 6 bases, the J end lost 1 base, and 13 bases lay between the germline ends.

V and J are TRBV28 and TRBJ2-7; no clear D. This CDR3 spans 10 amino acids. Germline V gene data show CDR1 as MDHEN and CDR2 as SYDVKM. V lost 6 bases to trimming and J lost 9 bases, with 9 bases between them. CDR3 loop: CASRVPGQYF. The CDR3 DNA sequence: TGTGCCAGCAGGGTGCCAGGGCAGTACTTC.

The chain couples TRBV4-2 to TRBJ2-1; no definite D call. Trimming stripped 1 base from V and 2 bases from J, with 9 bases between. The CDR3 is made up of 15 amino acids. Germline values: CDR1 LGHNA, CDR2 YNFKEQ. In DNA, the CDR3 is TGTGCCAGCAGCCAAGGGACCGAGACCTACAATGAGCAGTTCTTC. Encoded protein: CASSQGTETYNEQFF.

The V and J genes are TRBV2 and TRBJ2-7; D is unclear. Trimming pared 3 bases from V and 6 bases from J, leaving 9 bases between. The CDR3 extends over 12 amino acids. Germline-derived CDR1 and CDR2 are SNHLY and FYNNEI. The CDR3 reads CASSDEVLEQYF. The CDR3 DNA follows: TGTGCCAGCAGTGACGAGGTACTCGAGCAGTACTTC.

This clonotype was observed a single time. The chain employs TRBV10-1 and TRBJ2-2; unclear D gene. This CDR3 spans 12 amino acids. Germline lookup yields CDR1 WNHNN and CDR2 SYGVQD (reference sequence). The V and J ends lost 0 bases and 5 bases respectively, with 1 base between them. CDR3 protein: CASSESTGELFF. The DNA for the CDR3 is TGCGCCAGCAGTGAGTCGACCGGGGAGCTGTTTTTT.

This clonotype was recorded a few times. The chain employs TRBV28 and TRBJ2-5; D is unresolved. The germline V gene has CDR1 MDHEN and CDR2 SYDVKM. The CDR3 contains 15 residues. V dropped 7 bases and J dropped 5 bases, with 20 bases sitting between them. This CDR3 reads CASKGRERRWETQYF. DNA of the CDR3: TGTGCCAGCAAAGGTAGAGAGAGGAGATGGGAGACCCAGTACTTC. Supplemented by reference TRBV28 and TRBJ2-5, the full variable domain reads DVKVTQSSRYLVKRTGEKVFLECVQDMDHENMFWYRQDPGLGLRLIYFSYDVKMKEKGDIPEGYSVSREKKERFSLILESASTNQTSMYLCASKGRERRWETQYFGPGTRLLVL.

This clonotype was detected ten times or more. The chain joins TRBV4-2 to TRBJ2-3, with 14 nucleotides matching TRBD2. This CDR3 is 19 amino acids long. The V gene end was trimmed by 1 base and the J gene end by 2 bases; junction bases not matched to a gene: 8. Per germline, CDR1 LGHNA and CDR2 YNFKEQ. CDR3 protein: CASSQAYPGLAGDTDTQYF. CDR3 nucleotides: TGTGCCAGCAGCCAAGCGTATCCGGGACTAGCGGGGGACACAGATACGCAGTATTTT.

This clonotype came up a few times. The J gene is TRBJ2-7, the V gene TRBV5-5; 13 bases align to TRBD2. Germline CDR1 and CDR2: SGHKS and YYEKEE (reference sequence). The CDR3 covers 16 residues. The V and J ends lost 5 bases and 5 bases, in that order; junction bases with no gene match: 10. The CDR3 loop reads CASRDATSGGNHEQYF. In nucleotides, the CDR3 is TGTGCCAGCAGAGACGCGACTAGCGGGGGGAATCACGAGCAGTACTTC.

This clonotype was seen a few times. The rearrangement links TRBV9 to TRBJ2-2; TRBD2 matches 14 bases. The length of the CDR3 is 21 residues. Germline V gene sequence: CDR1 SGDLS, CDR2 YYNGEE. Trimming cost V 3 bases and J 0 bases; bases outside gene matches: 13. CDR3 amino acids: CASSAEGGLAGVIANTGELFF. The CDR3 DNA is TGTGCCAGCAGCGCAGAGGGGGGACTAGCGGGGGTGATAGCGAACACCGGGGAGCTGTTTTTT.

This clonotype occurred a few times. The rearrangement uses TRBV12-3 or TRBV12-4 and TRBJ1-1; D may be TRBD1 (6 bases). The CDR3 extends over 16 amino acids. Trimming left V 5 bases short and J 0 bases short, with 16 bases between. The CDR3 here is CASSGGMGTLNTEAFF. The CDR3 DNA reads TGTGCCAGCAGTGGTGGTATGGGGACATTGAACACTGAAGCTTTCTTT.

The CDR3 is CASSRKRGGFTGELFF. CDR3 coding DNA: TGTGCCAGCAGCCGAAAGCGGGGGGGCTTCACCGGGGAGCTGTTTTTT. The V gene is TRBV4-2, the J gene TRBJ2-2; TRBD2 aligns across 10 bases. The junction had 6 bases not matched to a gene; V was cut back by 4 bases and J by 4 bases. The V gene's germline CDR1 is LGHNA and CDR2 YNFKEQ. The CDR3 loop spans 16 amino acids.

V gene TRBV4-1 combines with J gene TRBJ2-3, with D unclear. Germline values: CDR1 MGHRA, CDR2 YSYEKL. CDR3 size: 15 residues. V was clipped by 0 bases and J by 4 bases, with 11 bases between them. For the CDR3, the DNA is TGCGCCAGCAGCCAAGATCGCAGGACCTCAGATACGCAGTATTTT. This codes for CASSQDRRTSDTQYF.